This record looks at one TCR beta chain sequence and its context. Method: immunoSEQ multiplex PCR; TCRdb's copy keeps in-frame clones and lacks some. The sample lists 200,000 to 250,000 clones, 86% seen once, with about 9.4% in the top ten. CDR1 and CDR2 (germline): SNHLY, FYNNEI. V was pared by 1 base and J by 4 bases, with 4 bases of the junction left unmatched. The CDR3 spans 15 residues. The data derive from a study of blood T cell repertoires in COVID-19. Overall study: T cells, B-cell-depleted T cells, or PBMCs supplied cDNA or gDNA.

The chain joins TRBV2 to TRBJ2-7; 10 nucleotides line up with TRBD1. The source material was peripheral blood. This receptor was obtained from a woman aged 50 to 60 with COVID-19, enrolled during active disease. The CDR3 reads CASSEGGTGAYEQYF. The CDR3 bases are TGTGCCAGCAGTGAAGGCGGGACAGGGGCATACGAGCAGTACTTC.